The 4 T cell receptor beta chains reported below all come from one sample, sequenced in a study of T cells in Graves' hyperthyroidism and ophthalmopathy. RNA transcripts provided the source from which TCR beta CDR3 regions were amplified. The HTBI set primed first-round TCR CDR3 RT-PCR. TCRdb reprocessed the multiplex PCR reads via MiXCR and lists one record per CDR3 protein. The table shows a few hundred thousand distinct CDR3 sequences, with more than 15% occurring only once. The sequencing input was blood. Every receptor here comes from a woman aged 18-30 years with Graves' ophthalmopathy.

This chain joins TRBV15 and TRBJ2-1, with a weak D call TRBD2 (6 bases). Trimming shortened V by 5 bases and J by 5 bases, and 16 bases separated the two germline ends. Germline V gene data show CDR1 as LNHNV and CDR2 as YYDKDF (reference sequence). The CDR3 totals 15 residues. Written as DNA, the CDR3 is TGTGCCACCAGCTTCTTGTGGGGCGGGGACAATGAGCAGTTCTTC. Its translation is CATSFLWGGDNEQFF.

V and J are TRBV11-1 and TRBJ2-3; D tentatively reads TRBD1 or TRBD2 (5 bases each). V lost 6 bases and J 8 bases, leaving 15 bases between the germline ends. Germline V gives CDR1 SGHAT, CDR2 FQDESV (reference sequence). CDR3 length: 13 residues. The CDR3 spells CASSFGTVGTQYF. For the CDR3, the DNA is TGTGCCAGCAGTTTTGGGACCGTGGGTACGCAGTATTTT.

The chain uses TRBV5-1 and TRBJ2-1, with 10 bases fitting TRBD2. V dropped 2 bases and J dropped 4; count of bases not matched to a gene: 9. Looked up from germline, CDR1 is SGHRS and CDR2 is YFSETQ. CDR3 length equals 17 residues. The CDR3 is CASSFPTAGGLYNEQFF. The DNA of the CDR3 is TGCGCCAGCAGCTTCCCTACAGCGGGAGGGCTATACAATGAGCAGTTCTTC.

CDR3 amino acids: CASSPQTQAAEAFF. The CDR3 DNA reads as TGTGCCAGCTCACCGCAGACGCAGGCCGCTGAAGCTTTCTTT. This chain links TRBV18 with TRBJ1-1; D is unresolved. V lost 3 bases to trimming and J lost 6 bases, with 14 bases between them. The CDR3 loop spans 14 amino acids. In germline, CDR1 is KGHSH, CDR2 LQKENI. Full variable domain (remainder filled in from reference TRBV18 and TRBJ1-1): NAGVMQNPRHLVRRRGQEARLRCSPMKGHSHVYWYRQLPEEGLKFMVYLQKENIIDESGMPKERFSAEFPKEGPSILRIQQVVRGDSAAYFCASSPQTQAAEAFFGQGTRLTVV.